A selection of T cell receptor beta chains follows, all from one sample in a study of blood T cells in healthy people across ages. From the 5' RACE reads, TCRdb called clonotypes with MiXCR, one entry per CDR3 protein. The data contain around 2 million distinct CDR3 sequences, about two fifths of them singletons. Sequenced: blood. Every receptor here comes from a human donor in good health. The CDR3 runs from the conserved cysteine through the conserved F or W. D genes are given only for firm matches. Size tells how often a clone was seen (once, few, many) or the class of an expanded clone, and some rows leave it out.

TGTGCCAGCAGTTTCAGGGGGCAGAGGATAACAGATACGCAGTATTTT | CASSFRGQRITDTQYF | few | TRBJ2-3 | TRBV27 | TRBD1
TGTGCCAGCAGCGTACAGAGTCTGGCGGAATCACCCCTCCACTTT | CASSVQSLAESPLHF | many | TRBJ1-6 | TRBV7-2 | -
TGTGCCAGCAAGCTGACAGGGGTGAGCTCTGGAAACACCATATATTTT | CASKLTGVSSGNTIYF | - | TRBJ1-3 | TRBV27 | TRBD1
TGTGCCAGCAGCTTAGACAGGGCCTCGGGAGCTTTCTTT | CASSLDRASGAFF | - | TRBJ1-1 | TRBV7-9 | -
TGTGCCAGCACACTCCCCGGGAAGGGAAACAACACTGAAGCTTTCTTT | CASTLPGKGNNTEAFF | - | TRBJ1-1 | TRBV6-6 | -
TGTGCCAGCAGCGTAAGCCCCGGCATGACAGGGGACTATGGCTACACCTTC | CASSVSPGMTGDYGYTF | - | TRBJ1-2 | TRBV9 | TRBD1
TGCAGTGCGCGGGTTATGGGGGGAACAGATACGCAGTATTTT | CSARVMGGTDTQYF | - | TRBJ2-3 | TRBV20-1 | -
TGTGCCAGCAGCGTCGGACCGGATAGCAATCAGCCCCAGCATTTT | CASSVGPDSNQPQHF | - | TRBJ1-5 | TRBV9 | -
TGTGCCAGCAGTTACTCGGAGACAGACTCCTACGAGCAGTACTTC | CASSYSETDSYEQYF | - | TRBJ2-7 | TRBV6-2/TRBV6-3 | -
TGCGCCAGCAGCTCCGAACAGGGGGCGGTCTACGAGCAGTACTTC | CASSSEQGAVYEQYF | - | TRBJ2-7 | TRBV5-1 | TRBD1
TGTGCCAGCAGCGGATACAGGGGGAATGAAAAACTGTTTTTT | CASSGYRGNEKLFF | few | TRBJ1-4 | TRBV27 | TRBD1
TGTGCCAGCAGTTTAGCGGGTTTTCTCTCCTACGAGCAGTACTTC | CASSLAGFLSYEQYF | - | TRBJ2-7 | TRBV12-3/TRBV12-4 | -
TGCGCCAGCAGCCAAGTTAGCAGGCACTATGGCTACACCTTC | CASSQVSRHYGYTF | few | TRBJ1-2 | TRBV4-1 | -
TGTGCCACCAGCATCTGGAGACAGGAGGGTGGCTACACCTTC | CATSIWRQEGGYTF | once | TRBJ1-2 | TRBV15 | -
TGTGCCAGCAGCTTTACGGGGGCGTCAACCTACGGGCAGTACTTC | CASSFTGASTYGQYF | - | TRBJ2-4 | TRBV7-6 | -
TGCGCCAGCAGCCTAGCCCCTGAGACAGATACGCAGTATTTT | CASSLAPETDTQYF | - | TRBJ2-3 | TRBV4-3 | -
TGCGCCAGCAGCTTGTGTGTGCTAGCGGACGCCTACGAGCAGTACTTC | CASSLCVLADAYEQYF | few | TRBJ2-7 | TRBV5-1 | TRBD2
TGTGCCAGCAGCTCAACCACGGAGAACACTGAAGCTTTCTTT | CASSSTTENTEAFF | few | TRBJ1-1 | TRBV9 | -
TGCGCCAGCAGCCAAGATCGGCAGGGGGCGGGGGAGACCCAGTACTTC | CASSQDRQGAGETQYF | few | TRBJ2-5 | TRBV4-3 | TRBD1
TGTGCCAGCAGCTTAGACCGCCGACAAAGCTCCTACAATGAGCAGTTCTTC | CASSLDRRQSSYNEQFF | few | TRBJ2-1 | TRBV11-2 | -
TGCGCCAGCAGCTTGGTAGTGGCTAGCGGAAAATACGAGCAGTACTTC | CASSLVVASGKYEQYF | - | TRBJ2-7 | TRBV5-1 | TRBD2
TGTGCCACTAGGGTAGGGGGGGGCAATCAGCCCCAGCATTTT | CATRVGGGNQPQHF | many | TRBJ1-5 | TRBV10-3 | -
TGTGCCAGCAGCTTACCCCTGAACACGGATCGCTTTTTCTTAGGCAAAAACATTCAGTACTTC | CASSLPLNTDRFFLGKNIQYF | - | TRBJ2-4 | TRBV11-2 | -
TGTGCCAGCAGAAACGGGGGGAACCAGCCCCAGCATTTT | CASRNGGNQPQHF | few | TRBJ1-5 | TRBV6-2/TRBV6-3 | -
TGTGCCAGCAGCCGGGACAGGTCCGTGGGGGGCTACACCTTC | CASSRDRSVGGYTF | - | TRBJ1-2 | TRBV7-2 | TRBD1
TGTACCAGCAGCAAAGACACTACTTACTCCTACGAGCAGTACTTC | CTSSKDTTYSYEQYF | - | TRBJ2-7 | TRBV11-3 | -
TGCAGTGCTAGAGATCCCCGACAGGGGGTGTTCCATAATAATGAGCAGTTCTTC | CSARDPRQGVFHNNEQFF | - | TRBJ2-1 | TRBV20-1 | TRBD1
TGTGCCATCAGGGGACTAGCGGGGGTGCCAGATACGCAGTATTTT | CAIRGLAGVPDTQYF | - | TRBJ2-3 | TRBV10-3 | TRBD2
TGTGCCAGCAGTCGTACATCAGGAGGCTACACCTTC | CASSRTSGGYTF | few | TRBJ1-2 | TRBV6-5 | -
TGTGCCAGCAGTTACTGGGGAAACACTGAAGCTTTCTTT | CASSYWGNTEAFF | - | TRBJ1-1 | TRBV6-2/TRBV6-3 | -
TGCAGCGTCCCCCAAGGAAACACCATATATTTT | CSVPQGNTIYF | - | TRBJ1-3 | TRBV29-1 | -
TGTGCCAGCAGTGCTCTGGGGCCAGGAGGAGAGACCCAGTACTTC | CASSALGPGGETQYF | few | TRBJ2-5 | TRBV25-1 | -
TGTGCCAGCAGTGTTGGGCAGTACTTC | CASSVGQYF | many | TRBJ2-5 | TRBV2 | -
TGCGCCAGCAGCTTAGAGGACAGCAGGGACATTCAGTACTTC | CASSLEDSRDIQYF | few | TRBJ2-4 | TRBV5-1 | -
TGTGCCAGCAGACCTCCAACAGGTTCTAACTATGGCTACACCTTC | CASRPPTGSNYGYTF | - | TRBJ1-2 | TRBV5-6 | -
TGTGCCAGCAGCCCAAACGCCCGGGACAGGGTTTTCCAGGCTGACTATGGCTACACCTTC | CASSPNARDRVFQADYGYTF | - | TRBJ1-2 | TRBV7-8 | TRBD1
TGTGCCATCAGTGAAAGGTCCACTGGGGCCAACGTCCTGACTTTC | CAISERSTGANVLTF | few | TRBJ2-6 | TRBV10-3 | -